These 17 T cell receptor beta chains came from one sample sequenced in a study of cytomegalovirus exposure and HLA in healthy donors (TCRdb year 2017). The library was obtained by the immunoSEQ multiplex PCR assay. A mixture of 60 forward primers for TCR Vbeta segments and 13 reverse primers for TCR Jbeta segments was used in the multiplex PCR. Imported from immuneACCESS, the table was reduced by TCRdb to in-frame sequences with V and J called. These copies leave out some clones; in studies compared against another copy, an unresolved V gene accounts for under half, and the cause of the remainder is not known. For this sample there are about 220,000 clones; approximately 80% appear just once. Of the sample, under 0.85% is held by the ten largest clones. The specimen was PBMCs. These TCRs come from a boy aged 2 to 10 in good health and CMV-seronegative.

The genes are TRBV25-1 and TRBJ2-1; 11 nucleotides match TRBD2. The CDR3 runs 18 residues. Germline V gene lookup returns CDR1 MGHDK and CDR2 SYGVNS. The junction had 11 bases not matched to a gene; V was cut back by 7 bases and J by 0 bases. The CDR3 spells CASTQSGTSGSSYNEQFF. CDR3 nucleotides: TGTGCCAGCACCCAATCCGGGACTAGCGGATCCTCCTACAATGAGCAGTTCTTC.

The V and J genes are TRBV21-1 and TRBJ2-1; no DNA check was done on the table's D call, TRBD1. TRBV21-1 is a recognized pseudogene. The CDR3 has 13 amino acids. The CDR3 region is CASNRGQVNEQFF. The CDR3 DNA reads as TGTGCCAGCAACCGGGGACAGGTAAATGAGCAGTTCTTC.

The chain employs TRBV7-9 and TRBJ1-3, with TRBD1 matching 7 bases. Losses at the gene ends were 0 bases for V and 3 bases for J; bases not matched to a gene: 5. The germline CDR1 and CDR2 sequences are SEHNR and FQNEAQ (reference sequence). This CDR3 has 16 residues. CDR3: CASSLARQGGGNTIYF. DNA of the CDR3: TGTGCCAGCAGCTTAGCCCGACAGGGTGGTGGAAACACCATATATTTT.

This clone is a singleton in its sample. This chain joins TRBV30 and TRBJ1-2; a weak D match, TRBD1 (5 bases). Trimming pared 2 bases from V and 4 bases from J, leaving 14 bases between. Germline V gives CDR1 GTSNPN, CDR2 SVGIG (reference sequence). The CDR3 length is 14 residues. Written as DNA, the CDR3 is TGTGCCTGGAGTCCCCGACAGTACTCCTATGGCTACACCTTC. This encodes CAWSPRQYSYGYTF.

The V and J genes are TRBV6-5 and TRBJ2-7, with 7 bases matching TRBD1. There are 14 residues in the CDR3. The ends lost 7 bases at V and 2 bases at J; junction bases unmatched: 8. From germline, CDR1 is MNHEY and CDR2 SVGAGI. In nucleotides, the CDR3 is TGTGCCAGCAAGAAACGGGACAGTACCTACGAGCAGTACTTC. Protein: CASKKRDSTYEQYF.

V and J are TRBV11-1 and TRBJ2-7; TRBD1 matches at 7 bases. Trimming cost V 5 bases and J 3 bases; bases outside gene matches: 10. The CDR3 is made up of 15 amino acids. Germline V CDR1 and CDR2: SGHAT, FQDESV (reference sequence). The chain's CDR3 is CASSPMPGQYYEQYF. Written as DNA, the CDR3 is TGTGCCAGCAGCCCTATGCCGGGACAGTACTACGAGCAGTACTTC.

This clone showed up just once. The chain combines TRBV27 with TRBJ1-5; D is possibly TRBD1 (6 bases). V was pared by 5 bases and J by 7 bases, with 12 bases between. The V gene's germline CDR1 is MNHEY and CDR2 SMNVEV (reference sequence). The CDR3 runs to 13 residues. The CDR3 is CASSMGAWQPQHF. CDR3 nucleotides: TGTGCCAGCAGTATGGGGGCTTGGCAGCCCCAGCATTTT.

The rearrangement uses TRBV18 and TRBJ2-5; maybe TRBD1 (5 bases). Germline V gene sequence: CDR1 KGHSH, CDR2 LQKENI. The CDR3 is 14 amino acids. Trimming shortened V by 6 bases and J by 5 bases, and 16 bases separated the two germline ends. The CDR3 sequence: CASSWGGAGETQYF. The CDR3 region has the DNA TGTGCCAGCTCTTGGGGCGGAGCCGGGGAGACCCAGTACTTC.

This chain uses TRBV7-3 with TRBJ2-3; 7 nucleotides line up with TRBD1. In germline, CDR1 is SGHTA, CDR2 FQGTGA. V gave up 1 base and J gave up 2 bases; unmatched junction bases: 6. This CDR3 contains 16 residues. Here the CDR3 DNA reads TGTGCCAGCAGCTTAAGTACAGGGGTCCTCACAGATACGCAGTATTTT. Its protein is CASSLSTGVLTDTQYF. The full variable domain, in which reference TRBV7-3 and TRBJ2-3 provide the parts outside the CDR3, is GAGVSQTPSNKVTEKGKYVELRCDPISGHTALYWYRQSLGQGPEFLIYFQGTGAADDSGLPNDRFFAVRPEGSVSTLKIQRTERGDSAVYLCASSLSTGVLTDTQYFGPGTRLTVL.

This chain connects TRBV7-9 to TRBJ1-4; tentatively, D is TRBD1 (5 bases). This CDR3 contains 13 residues. Germline CDR1 SEHNR, CDR2 FQNEAQ (reference sequence). Trimming stripped 1 base from V and 7 bases from J, with 7 bases between. CDR3 amino acids: CASSLGQGEKLFF. The CDR3 nucleotides read TGTGCCAGCAGCTTAGGCCAGGGTGAAAAACTGTTTTTT.

The CDR3 region is CARSVTGTHSYEQYF. CDR3 nucleotide sequence: TGTGCCAGAAGCGTAACAGGGACCCACTCCTACGAGCAGTACTTC. The gene calls are TRBV5-3 and TRBJ2-7, with a tentative D call TRBD1 (6 bases). TRBV5-3 is assigned to the ORF class and has an uncertain function. V was clipped by 4 bases and J by 0 bases, with 14 bases between them. The CDR3 is 15 residues long.

This rearrangement joins TRBV7-2 to TRBJ2-2; no clear D gene. The CDR3 is made up of 12 amino acids. The germline CDR1 and CDR2 sequences are SGHTA and FQGNSA. Trimming took 4 bases from V and 5 from J, leaving 5 bases between them. The CDR3 region is CASSSETGELFF. CDR3 in DNA: TGTGCCAGCAGCTCCGAGACCGGGGAGCTGTTTTTT.

V is TRBV27 and J is TRBJ1-2; no definite D call. V lost 0 bases to trimming and J lost 3 bases, with 11 bases between them. This CDR3 comprises 15 residues. Looked up from germline, CDR1 is MNHEY and CDR2 is SMNVEV (reference sequence). This chain's CDR3 is CASSLSRGWDYGYTF. CDR3 nucleotide sequence: TGTGCCAGCAGTTTATCGAGAGGGTGGGACTATGGCTACACCTTC.

J is TRBJ1-1 and V is TRBV21-1. TRBV21-1 is flagged as a pseudogene. This CDR3 contains 14 residues. CDR3 sequence reads: CASSGTGVNTEAFF. For the CDR3, the DNA is TGTGCCAGCAGCGGAACCGGGGTGAACACTGAAGCTTTCTTT.

The rearrangement joins TRBV7-3 to TRBJ1-3; 8 bases line up with TRBD1. CDR3 length: 17 amino acids. CDR1 is SGHTA, CDR2 FQGTGA, per germline. Trimming cost V 5 bases and J 2 bases; bases outside gene matches: 11. CDR3 loop: CASSDRQGSIAGNTIYF. The DNA for the CDR3 is TGTGCCAGCAGCGATCGACAGGGGAGTATTGCTGGAAACACCATATATTTT.

This chain joins TRBV28 and TRBJ1-1, with a possible D match to TRBD1 (5 bases). The V end lost 7 bases, the J end lost 4 bases, and 7 bases lay between the germline ends. This CDR3 comprises 11 residues. From germline, CDR1 is MDHEN and CDR2 SYDVKM. This CDR3 reads CASKGATEAFF. CDR3 coding DNA: TGTGCCAGCAAAGGGGCCACTGAAGCTTTCTTT.

V and J are TRBV11-3 and TRBJ2-1, with D tentatively TRBD1 (5 bases). Trimming shortened V by 5 bases and J by 4 bases, and 9 bases separated the two germline ends. Per germline, CDR1 SGHNT and CDR2 YENEEA. CDR3 length equals 13 residues. This CDR3 reads CASSVDIYNEQFF. The CDR3 DNA reads as TGTGCCAGCAGCGTGGACATTTACAATGAGCAGTTCTTC.